The sequence of this T cell receptor beta chain was determined in a study of early T cells in non-severe SARS-CoV-2 infection. The V segment lost 4 bases and the J segment 6 bases; nucleotides outside the gene matches: 8. The CDR3 totals 14 residues. From germline, CDR1 is MNHEY and CDR2 SMNVEV (reference sequence). This clonotype has just a few counts. MiXCR, run by TCRdb on the 5' RACE reads, gives a single entry per CDR3 protein. The table records roughly 120,000 distinct CDR3 sequences, about 15% of them present only once. V gene TRBV27 combines with J gene TRBJ2-7; 8 nucleotides match TRBD1. This receptor was taken from an adult who was a healthcare worker with PCR-confirmed SARS-CoV-2 infection or an uninfected control (not recorded which). Material: whole blood. The CDR3 protein is CASSWGQEGAEQYF. In DNA form, the CDR3 reads TGTGCCAGCAGTTGGGGACAGGAGGGAGCCGAGCAGTACTTC.